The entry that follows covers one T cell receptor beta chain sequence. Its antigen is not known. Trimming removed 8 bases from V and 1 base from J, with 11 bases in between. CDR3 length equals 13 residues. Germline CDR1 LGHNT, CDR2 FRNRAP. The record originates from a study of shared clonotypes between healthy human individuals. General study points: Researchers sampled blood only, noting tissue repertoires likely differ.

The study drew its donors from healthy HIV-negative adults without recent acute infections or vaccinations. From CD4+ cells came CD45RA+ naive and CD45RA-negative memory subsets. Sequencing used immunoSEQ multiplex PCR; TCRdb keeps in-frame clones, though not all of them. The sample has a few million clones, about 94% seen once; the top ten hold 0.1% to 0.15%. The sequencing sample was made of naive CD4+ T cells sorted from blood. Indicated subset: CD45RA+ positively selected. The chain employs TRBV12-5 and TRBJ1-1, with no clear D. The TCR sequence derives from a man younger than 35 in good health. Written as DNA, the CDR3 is TGTGCTAGTCTCTGGCCACCGAACACTGAAGCTTTCTTT. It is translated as CASLWPPNTEAFF.